This T cell receptor beta chain was sequenced during a study of shared T cell receptors in the human thymus. The CDR3 totals 14 residues. V dropped 6 bases and J dropped 4 bases, with 15 bases sitting between them. CDR1 and CDR2 (germline): MNHEY, SVGAGI. The assay was immunoSEQ multiplex PCR, and TCRdb's table has in-frame clones only and misses some. The sample consists of 540,000 or so clones, around 78% of them appearing once. This clone was counted a few times. These data were also filed under a second study, of human thymus T cells. As that study records: Donor material was obtained from healthy Finnish infants undergoing corrective surgery for congenital heart defects. Thymic tissue was derived from resections collected during corrective heart surgery. Gene usage (both V and J) appeared biased in thymic and blood repertoires. Unrelated individuals had highly overlapping thymic repertoires, as reported in related research.

The gene calls are TRBV6-5 and TRBJ1-1; D is unclear. Sequenced: thymocytes. The sequence was obtained from a boy younger than two with a congenital heart defect. The CDR3, as DNA: TGTGCCAGCAGAGAAAAGACTCTGTCCACTGAAGCTTTCTTT. This sequence encodes CASREKTLSTEAFF.